Listed below are T cell receptor beta chains from one sample, sequenced in a study of cytomegalovirus exposure and HLA in healthy donors. TCRdb's copy holds only in-frame clones and misses some; the assay was immunoSEQ multiplex PCR. The sample includes about 130,000 clones. Sequencing used PBMCs. These receptors were collected from a woman in her thirties or forties in good health and CMV-seropositive. Both conserved end residues are trimmed from each CDR3. Fields, in order: V gene, D gene, J gene, CDR3 protein. A D gene is named only where the DNA matches it firmly.

V gene: TRBV6-5; D gene: TRBD1; J gene: TRBJ2-5; CDR3 protein: ASRDGTGKQETQY
V gene: TRBV19; D gene: .; J gene: TRBJ1-5; CDR3 protein: ASKATGDQPQH
V gene: TRBV7-6; D gene: .; J gene: TRBJ2-7; CDR3 protein: ASSLGAGYEQY
V gene: TRBV28; D gene: TRBD2; J gene: TRBJ2-4; CDR3 protein: ASSSGTSGSLAKNIQY
V gene: TRBV5-1; D gene: TRBD1; J gene: TRBJ1-1; CDR3 protein: ASSLAIETGGGTEAF
V gene: TRBV4-1; D gene: .; J gene: TRBJ1-1; CDR3 protein: ASSQAGGPMNTEAF
V gene: TRBV29-1; D gene: .; J gene: TRBJ2-1; CDR3 protein: SEGRDSSYNEQF
V gene: TRBV30; D gene: TRBD1; J gene: TRBJ1-5; CDR3 protein: AWSETGGQPQH
V gene: TRBV6-1; D gene: TRBD1; J gene: .; CDR3 protein: ASRVRDRVHEQY
V gene: TRBV29-1; D gene: .; J gene: .; CDR3 protein: SVARAGRDPSYEQY